A single sample is the source of the 22 T cell receptor beta chains below, sequenced in a study of CD8 T cells in ankylosing spondylitis. Findings of the study overall: What seemed typical of ankylosing spondylitis blood was a TCR beta motif built from fewer than ten highly homologous variants.

TCRdb re-called the 5' RACE reads through MiXCR, storing one row per CDR3 protein. The sample lists about 440,000 distinct CDR3 sequences, 17% seen once, with approximately 1% in the top ten. These receptors' targets are unknown. Sequencing input: blood, either unsorted or a sorted T cell fraction (not recorded which). These receptors originate from a male donor with ankylosing spondylitis.

This clonotype was picked up a small number of times. The gene calls are TRBV11-3 and TRBJ2-5, with D possibly TRBD2 on 5 matching bases. The CDR3 covers 16 residues. V lost 5 bases to trimming and J lost 2 bases, with 18 bases between them. The germline V gene encodes CDR1 SGHNT and CDR2 YENEEA. Written as DNA, the CDR3 is TGTGCCAGCAGCCGTACCGGAGGATACGTGCAAGAGACCCAGTACTTC. It translates to CASSRTGGYVQETQYF.

This clonotype turned up a few times. The genes are TRBV5-1 and TRBJ1-1, with 8 bases aligning to TRBD1. Germline V gene sequence: CDR1 SGHRS, CDR2 YFSETQ. This CDR3 contains 14 residues. V gave up 2 bases and J gave up 4 bases; unmatched junction bases: 4. CDR3 amino acids: CASSLSGQVTEAFF. CDR3 bases: TGCGCCAGCAGCTTATCGGGACAGGTCACTGAAGCTTTCTTT.

The table lists this clonotype with a few counts. This chain connects TRBV3-1 to TRBJ1-4, with 7 positions matching TRBD1. V gave up 1 base and J gave up 7 bases; unmatched junction bases: 6. Germline V gene lookup returns CDR1 LGHDT and CDR2 YNNKEL (reference sequence). CDR3 length equals 15 residues. Here the CDR3 DNA reads TGTGCCAGCAGCCAAGGTATAGGGGGCGGTGAAAAACTGTTTTTT. This sequence encodes CASSQGIGGGEKLFF.

This clonotype was counted many times. The J gene is TRBJ1-1, the V gene TRBV7-9, with 7 bases identical to TRBD1. The germline V gene encodes CDR1 SEHNR and CDR2 FQNEAQ (reference sequence). This CDR3 spans 15 amino acids. The V gene end was trimmed by 3 bases and the J gene end by 3 bases; junction bases not matched to a gene: 7. DNA of the CDR3: TGTGCCAGCAGCTTTTCAGCAGGGGGGGACACTGAAGCTTTCTTT. Protein product: CASSFSAGGDTEAFF.

The chain joins TRBV15 to TRBJ2-7; D gene unclear. The CDR3 runs to 13 residues. V lost 0 bases, J lost 3 bases, and 6 bases lay in between. The V gene's germline CDR1 is LNHNV and CDR2 YYDKDF (reference sequence). The CDR3, as DNA: TGTGCCACCAGCAGAGATACTAACTACGAGCAGTACTTC. This translates into CATSRDTNYEQYF. Looking up the rest from reference TRBV15 and TRBJ2-7 gives the full variable domain: DAMVIQNPRYQVTQFGKPVTLSCSQTLNHNVMYWYQQKSSQAPKLLFHYYDKDFNNEADTPDNFQSRRPNTSFCFLDIRSPGLGDTAMYLCATSRDTNYEQYFGPGTRLTVT.

This clonotype turned up a few times. J is TRBJ2-2 and V is TRBV9; 14 bases match TRBD2. With V trimmed by 1 base and J by 5 bases, 7 bases remained unmatched. CDR1 is SGDLS, CDR2 YYNGEE, per germline. The CDR3 totals 18 residues. CDR3 loop: CASSVPPWTSGGTGELFF. CDR3 nucleotide sequence: TGTGCCAGCAGCGTACCCCCTTGGACTAGCGGGGGGACCGGGGAGCTGTTTTTT.

This clonotype turned up a few times. The chain uses TRBV29-1 and TRBJ1-4; D remains ambiguous. V was pared by 3 bases and J by 5 bases, with 7 bases between. From germline, CDR1 is SQVTM and CDR2 ANQGSEA. The CDR3 totals 12 residues. This CDR3 reads CSVEGLNEKLFF. The CDR3 region has the DNA TGCAGCGTTGAGGGGTTAAATGAAAAACTGTTTTTT.

CDR3 nucleotides: TGCAGTGCCACCGGGACAGGGGACGAAAAACTGTTTTTT. Protein sequence: CSATGTGDEKLFF. The chain couples TRBV20-1 to TRBJ1-4, with 10 bases lining up with TRBD1. Germline-derived CDR1 and CDR2 are DFQATT and SNEGSKA (reference sequence). CDR3 size: 13 residues. The junction had 6 bases not matched to a gene; V was cut back by 6 bases and J by 8 bases.

The table lists this clonotype with many counts. The chain links TRBV29-1 to TRBJ2-3; D is perhaps TRBD2 (6 bases). CDR3 length: 13 amino acids. V was cut by 3 bases and J by 2 bases, with 9 bases left in between. The germline V gene encodes CDR1 SQVTM and CDR2 ANQGSEA. CDR3 sequence: CSVDGGITDTQYF. Written as DNA, the CDR3 is TGCAGCGTTGACGGGGGAATCACAGATACGCAGTATTTT.

The chain joins TRBV30 to TRBJ1-1; 8 nucleotides agree with TRBD1. V lost 8 bases, J lost 3 bases, and 5 bases stayed unmatched. The CDR3 runs to 12 residues. Germline V gene data show CDR1 as GTSNPN and CDR2 as SVGIG (reference sequence). The CDR3 loop is CAGLTGDTEAFF. The DNA for the CDR3 is TGTGCCGGACTGACAGGGGACACTGAAGCTTTCTTT.

This clonotype was seen a few times. The chain couples TRBV7-2 to TRBJ2-5; D perhaps matches TRBD2 (6 bases). The V and J ends lost 1 base and 5 bases respectively, with 11 bases between them. The CDR3 is made up of 14 amino acids. Per the germline V gene, CDR1 is SGHTA and CDR2 is FQGNSA. CDR3 region: CASSLGGVGETQYF. CDR3 in DNA: TGTGCCAGCAGCTTAGGGGGGGTCGGCGAGACCCAGTACTTC.

This clonotype was counted at least ten times. This rearrangement joins TRBV6-5 to TRBJ2-7; possibly TRBD2 for D (5 bases). The CDR3 sequence is 15 residues long. Trimming shortened V by 0 bases and J by 3 bases, and 12 bases separated the two germline ends. Germline CDR1 and CDR2: MNHEY and SVGAGI. The CDR3 coding sequence is TGTGCCAGCAGTTACTCGGGTGGGAGATTCTACGAGCAGTACTTC. It specifies CASSYSGGRFYEQYF.

The table lists this clonotype with a few counts. V usage is TRBV29-1 and J usage is TRBJ2-1, with D maybe TRBD1 (6 bases). Germline CDR1 SQVTM, CDR2 ANQGSEA. This CDR3 spans 14 amino acids. The ends were cut back, 1 base at V and 9 bases at J, with 16 bases in the middle. CDR3 region: CSVEGTVRGGEQFF. In DNA, the CDR3 is TGCAGCGTTGAAGGGACTGTCCGAGGGGGTGAGCAGTTCTTC.

This clonotype was observed a handful of times. The rearrangement uses TRBV29-1 and TRBJ2-3; TRBD2 might be the D (5 bases). CDR1 is SQVTM and CDR2 is ANQGSEA in the germline V gene. The CDR3 is 13 amino acids. The V end lost 2 bases, the J end lost 5 bases, and 11 bases lay between the germline ends. The CDR3 DNA reads as TGCAGCGTTGAATCGGGTAGCGTAGATACGCAGTATTTT. Encoded protein: CSVESGSVDTQYF.

This chain uses TRBV11-2 with TRBJ2-7; the D call may be TRBD1 or TRBD2 (5 bases each). Per germline, CDR1 SGHAT and CDR2 FQNNGV. The V gene lost 5 bases and the J gene lost 2 bases, with 10 bases spanning the gap. This CDR3 comprises 13 residues. The CDR3 sequence is CASSKPGPYEQYF. The CDR3 nucleotides read TGTGCCAGCAGCAAACCGGGACCCTACGAGCAGTACTTC.

J is TRBJ2-1 and V is TRBV4-3; maybe TRBD2 (5 bases). Germline V gene sequence: CDR1 LGHNA, CDR2 YSLEER. The CDR3 extends over 16 amino acids. Deletions cut 1 base from V and 6 bases from J, with 16 bases between. CDR3 loop: CASSQAAKGLANEQFF. The CDR3 nucleotides are TGCGCCAGCAGCCAAGCGGCGAAAGGGCTAGCCAATGAGCAGTTCTTC.

This chain links TRBV12-3 or TRBV12-4 with TRBJ1-2, with no clear D. V lost 0 bases and J lost 13, with 12 bases in between. CDR3 length: 12 residues. The CDR3, as DNA: TGTGCCAGCAGTTTAGCGTTCCGAAAACCCACCTTC. Its translation: CASSLAFRKPTF.

The chain recombines TRBV7-9 with TRBJ1-6, with D hard to call. V shed 2 bases and J shed 5 bases, with 4 bases lying between them. This CDR3 has 13 residues. Germline CDR1 and CDR2: SEHNR and FQNEAQ (reference sequence). CDR3 residues: CASSLSDNSPLHF. CDR3 coding DNA: TGTGCCAGCAGCTTATCAGATAATTCACCCCTCCACTTT.

The genes are TRBV20-1 and TRBJ2-1; a weak D match, TRBD1 (6 bases). V was shortened by 3 bases and J by 4 bases, with 13 bases between the two germline ends. This CDR3 contains 14 residues. Germline-derived CDR1 and CDR2 are DFQATT and SNEGSKA (reference sequence). The CDR3 sequence is CSARGQHPYNEQFF. The CDR3 nucleotides are TGCAGTGCTAGGGGACAACACCCATACAATGAGCAGTTCTTC.

J is TRBJ1-5 and V is TRBV6-5; D is unresolved. Trimming removed 0 bases at V and 7 bases at J, with 7 bases between. CDR1 is MNHEY and CDR2 is SVGAGI in the germline V gene. This CDR3 spans 13 amino acids. This CDR3 reads CASSYSPDQPQHF. The CDR3 DNA sequence: TGTGCCAGCAGTTACTCCCCAGACCAGCCCCAGCATTTT.

This clonotype was detected a few times. The genes are TRBV21-1 and TRBJ1-1. TRBV21-1 is recorded as a pseudogene. The CDR3 spans 11 residues. DNA of the CDR3: TGTGCCAGCAGCAGCGGAGGGAGGGCTTTCTTT. Protein product: CASSSGGRAFF.

The V gene is TRBV29-1, the J gene TRBJ2-3; TRBD1 matches at 8 bases. The CDR3 totals 16 residues. Germline V gene lookup returns CDR1 SQVTM and CDR2 ANQGSEA. V dropped 0 bases and J dropped 4; count of bases not matched to a gene: 9. This chain's CDR3 is CSVEDGAGGRADTQYF. CDR3 bases: TGCAGCGTTGAAGATGGAGCAGGGGGCCGTGCAGATACGCAGTATTTT.